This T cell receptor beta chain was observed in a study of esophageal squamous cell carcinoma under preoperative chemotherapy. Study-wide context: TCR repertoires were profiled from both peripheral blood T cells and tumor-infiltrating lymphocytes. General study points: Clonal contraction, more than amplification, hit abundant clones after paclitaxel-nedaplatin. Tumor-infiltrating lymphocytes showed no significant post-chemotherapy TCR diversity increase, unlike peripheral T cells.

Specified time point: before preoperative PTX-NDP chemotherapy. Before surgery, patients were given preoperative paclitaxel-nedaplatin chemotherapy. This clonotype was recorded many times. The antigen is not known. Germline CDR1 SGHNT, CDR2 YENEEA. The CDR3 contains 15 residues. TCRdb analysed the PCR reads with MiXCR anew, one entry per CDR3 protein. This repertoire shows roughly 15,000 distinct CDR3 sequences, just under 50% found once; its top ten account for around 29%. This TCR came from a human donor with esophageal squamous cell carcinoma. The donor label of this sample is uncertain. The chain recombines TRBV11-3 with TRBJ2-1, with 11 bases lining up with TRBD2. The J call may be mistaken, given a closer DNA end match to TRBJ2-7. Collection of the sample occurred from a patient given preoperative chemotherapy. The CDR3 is CASSNLAGGCNEQYF. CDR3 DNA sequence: TGTGCCAGCAGCAACCTAGCGGGAGGCTGCAATGAGCAGTACTTC.